Sequencing of this TCR beta chain was carried out in a study of radiation and T cells in renal cell carcinoma. Across the whole study: Nephrectomy followed 15 Gy stereotactic body radiation by 4 weeks.

Points from the study as a whole: Pretreatment tumor biopsies were lacking, so baseline clonotypes are unknown. In blood, top tumor clones expanded by 2 weeks, shrinking by 4.

Germline assignment: CDR1 SGHNT and CDR2 YYREEE (reference sequence). V dropped 5 bases and J dropped 0; count of bases not matched to a gene: 5. The CDR3 spans 14 residues. Libraries were prepared by immunoSEQ multiplex PCR; TCRdb keeps only in-frame clonotypes and omits some of them. The sample includes 100,000 to 150,000 clones, 75% to 90% of them seen just once. The sample's time point: blood 2 weeks post-SBRT. Treatment in this sample: 15 Gy SBRT to primary tumor, nephrectomy 4 weeks later. Blood was sampled at baseline, 2 weeks and 4 weeks after SBRT. Concerning this clone itself: The antigen remains unidentified.

The rearrangement uses TRBV5-4 and TRBJ2-7, with 7 positions matching TRBD2. This sequence originates from a woman aged 60-75 years with renal cell carcinoma. Sample: blood, taken from a patient whose treatment included radiotherapy and nephrectomy. The CDR3 loop reads CASSSRGVSYEQYF. CDR3 DNA: TGTGCCAGCAGTTCACGGGGGGTCTCCTACGAGCAGTACTTC.